This T cell receptor (beta chain) stems from a study of T-cell reconstitution after alpha-beta-depleted transplantation in children. Study-wide findings and caveats: It was surviving recipient T cells and thymic progenitors that gave some patients high TCRbeta diversity at day 60. T-cell numbers and diversity one year post-transplant derived largely from freshly generated T cells. There were reportedly several hundred expanded graft clones from which alpha-beta T cells came about two months after transplant.

This clonotype has ten or more counts. Its target is unknown. The TCRbeta library was prepared with unique molecular identifiers. One entry per CDR3 protein results from TCRdb running MiXCR on the PCR reads. The sample lists fewer than 350,000 distinct CDR3 sequences, around a tenth occurring once. The clonotype was recovered from a male patient between 2 and 9 years old who had a stem cell transplant for chronic granulomatous disease, so the T cells may come from the graft donor. This specimen was peripheral blood, taken 180 days after TCRalphabeta/CD19-depleted stem cell transplant.

The CDR3 spells CAISDRDIQETQYF. Here the CDR3 DNA reads TGTGCCATCAGTGACCGGGACATCCAAGAGACCCAGTACTTC. The V and J genes are TRBV10-3 and TRBJ2-5, with D tentatively TRBD1 (6 bases). Deletions cut 3 bases from V and 1 base from J, with 9 bases between. Germline CDR1 and CDR2: ENHRY and SYGVKD. The CDR3 runs 14 residues.